A selection of T cell receptor beta chains follows, all from one sample in a study of blood T cell repertoires in COVID-19. Sequencing used immunoSEQ multiplex PCR; TCRdb keeps in-frame clones, though not all of them. In the table there are roughly 400,000 clones, 88% of which are singletons. Sequencing was performed on PBMCs or T cells enriched from blood (not recorded which). These receptors all come from a woman in her thirties or forties with acute COVID-19. Each CDR3 is given with its conserved first and last residue. The order of the fields is J gene, V gene, D gene, CDR3 protein, CDR3 DNA. D genes are given only for firm matches.

j_call: TRBJ2-5; v_call: TRBV10-3; d_call: TRBD1; cdr3_aa: CAISDRGRMETQYF; cdr3_nt: TGTGCCATCAGTGACAGGGGGCGCATGGAGACCCAGTACTTC
j_call: TRBJ1-1; v_call: TRBV19; d_call: TRBD1; cdr3_aa: CASSAGQGADEAFF; cdr3_nt: TGTGCCAGTAGTGCGGGACAGGGGGCAGATGAAGCTTTCTTT
j_call: TRBJ2-5; v_call: TRBV10-3; d_call: .; cdr3_aa: CAISALEGAGETQYF; cdr3_nt: TGTGCCATCAGTGCCCTAGAGGGCGCAGGCGAGACCCAGTACTTC
j_call: TRBJ1-1; v_call: TRBV5-1; d_call: .; cdr3_aa: CASSLPWTAEGTEAFF; cdr3_nt: TGCGCCAGCAGCTTGCCCTGGACAGCCGAGGGCACTGAAGCTTTCTTT
j_call: TRBJ1-6; v_call: TRBV30; d_call: .; cdr3_aa: CAWSGTHGNSPLHF; cdr3_nt: TGTGCCTGGAGTGGGACACATGGTAATTCACCCCTCCACTTT
j_call: TRBJ2-1; v_call: TRBV30; d_call: TRBD1; cdr3_aa: CACTKDRQNEQFF; cdr3_nt: TGTGCCTGTACAAAGGACAGGCAGAATGAGCAGTTCTTC
j_call: TRBJ2-1; v_call: TRBV5-1; d_call: .; cdr3_aa: CASSLGFPGDNEQFF; cdr3_nt: TGCGCCAGCAGCTTGGGCTTTCCCGGGGACAATGAGCAGTTCTTC
j_call: TRBJ1-5; v_call: TRBV28; d_call: .; cdr3_aa: CASSYLLSNQPQHF; cdr3_nt: TGTGCCAGCAGTTATCTTCTCAGCAATCAGCCCCAGCATTTT
j_call: TRBJ1-5; v_call: TRBV5-4; d_call: TRBD1; cdr3_aa: CASSLDRGDNQPQHF; cdr3_nt: TGTGCCAGCAGTTTAGACAGGGGGGACAATCAGCCCCAGCATTTT
j_call: TRBJ1-1; v_call: TRBV25-1; d_call: .; cdr3_aa: CASGGPLNTEAFF; cdr3_nt: TGTGCCAGCGGAGGACCGTTGAACACTGAAGCTTTCTTT
j_call: TRBJ1-3; v_call: TRBV6-1; d_call: .; cdr3_aa: CASSEVQGTGTIYF; cdr3_nt: TGTGCCAGCAGTGAAGTACAGGGTACGGGCACCATATATTTT
j_call: TRBJ2-7; v_call: TRBV2; d_call: TRBD1; cdr3_aa: CASGGGTGKSSYEQYF; cdr3_nt: TGTGCCAGCGGAGGAGGGACAGGGAAGAGCTCCTACGAGCAGTACTTC
j_call: TRBJ1-2; v_call: TRBV5-4; d_call: .; cdr3_aa: CASSLYDYGYTF; cdr3_nt: TGTGCCAGCAGCTTGTATGACTATGGCTACACCTTC
j_call: TRBJ1-3; v_call: TRBV5-1; d_call: TRBD1; cdr3_aa: CASSAGDRVTSGNTIYF; cdr3_nt: TGCGCCAGCAGCGCAGGCGACAGGGTTACCTCTGGAAACACCATATATTTT
j_call: TRBJ1-2; v_call: TRBV15; d_call: .; cdr3_aa: CATSRDFLSHYGYTF; cdr3_nt: TGTGCCACCAGCAGAGATTTTTTGAGTCACTATGGCTACACCTTC
j_call: TRBJ1-2; v_call: TRBV24-1; d_call: TRBD1; cdr3_aa: CATSDSKPGQGDYGYTF; cdr3_nt: TGTGCCACCAGTGATTCAAAACCGGGACAGGGTGACTATGGCTACACCTTC
j_call: TRBJ2-3; v_call: TRBV4-1; d_call: .; cdr3_aa: CASKKQGGFTDTQYF; cdr3_nt: TGCGCCAGCAAAAAACAGGGAGGGTTCACAGATACGCAGTATTTT
j_call: TRBJ1-2; v_call: TRBV15; d_call: TRBD1; cdr3_aa: CATSRDFQRPEVTGQGLWYGYTF; cdr3_nt: TGTGCCACCAGCAGAGATTTTCAACGGCCGGAGGTTACGGGACAGGGGCTTTGGTATGGCTACACCTTC
j_call: TRBJ1-5; v_call: TRBV6-5; d_call: .; cdr3_aa: CASSYGGGSQPQHF; cdr3_nt: TGTGCCAGCAGTTACGGGGGGGGAAGTCAGCCCCAGCATTTT
j_call: TRBJ1-3; v_call: TRBV5-1; d_call: .; cdr3_aa: CASSVVGGSGNTIYF; cdr3_nt: TGCGCCAGCAGCGTTGTAGGAGGTTCTGGAAACACCATATATTTT
j_call: TRBJ1-2; v_call: TRBV14; d_call: .; cdr3_aa: CASSQVSIQGGYGYTF; cdr3_nt: TGTGCCAGCAGCCAAGTAAGTATCCAGGGAGGCTATGGCTACACCTTC
j_call: TRBJ2-7; v_call: TRBV5-1; d_call: TRBD2; cdr3_aa: CASSPGRGFEQYF; cdr3_nt: TGCGCCAGCAGCCCCGGGAGGGGCTTCGAGCAGTACTTC
j_call: TRBJ2-1; v_call: TRBV27; d_call: TRBD2; cdr3_aa: CASNPGLAGGPAYNEQFF; cdr3_nt: TGTGCCAGCAATCCAGGACTAGCGGGGGGGCCAGCCTACAATGAGCAGTTCTTC
j_call: TRBJ2-1; v_call: TRBV7-9; d_call: TRBD2; cdr3_aa: CASSQALAGGRGEQFF; cdr3_nt: TGTGCCAGCAGCCAGGCGCTAGCGGGGGGGCGAGGTGAGCAGTTCTTC
j_call: TRBJ2-7; v_call: TRBV19; d_call: .; cdr3_aa: CASSRGPGEQYF; cdr3_nt: TGTGCCAGTAGTAGGGGGCCCGGGGAGCAGTACTTC
j_call: TRBJ1-1; v_call: TRBV4-1; d_call: .; cdr3_aa: CASSQLDLIQANTEAFF; cdr3_nt: TGCGCCAGCAGCCAACTGGACCTTATACAGGCGAACACTGAAGCTTTCTTT
j_call: TRBJ2-2; v_call: TRBV11-2; d_call: .; cdr3_aa: CASSLVQANTGELFF; cdr3_nt: TGTGCCAGCAGCTTAGTACAGGCGAACACCGGGGAGCTGTTTTTT